The 26 T cell receptor beta chains in this list originate from one sample, sequenced in a study of beta chain features in type 1 diabetes. As every portion of the isolated RNA was reverse transcribed, the sequencing read expressed TCRB transcripts. Sequenced by immunoSEQ multiplex PCR; TCRdb stores in-frame clones only, minus some. The table includes about 270,000 clones, over 11% detected once. Whole-study findings and limits: Shorter TCRB CDR3s, moderately but significantly so, were found in Type 1 diabetes patients in all four CD4+ subsets.

What these receptors recognize is not known. Sequenced: naive CD4+ T cells from blood. All receptors come from a man aged 25-40 years with type 1 diabetes.

This clone has a handful of counts. The rearrangement joins TRBV28 to TRBJ2-1; 7 bases are a match to TRBD2. This CDR3 region has 14 residues. The J segment lost 2 bases and the V segment lost 6 bases, leaving 4 bases of the junction unmatched. Germline CDR1 reads MDHEN; CDR2 reads SYDVKM. CDR3 residues: CASRASGPYNEQFF. CDR3 nucleotides: TGTGCCAGCAGAGCTAGCGGCCCCTACAATGAGCAGTTCTTC.

V and J are TRBV28 and TRBJ2-3; possibly TRBD1 for D (5 bases). The CDR3 loop spans 12 amino acids. CDR1 is MDHEN, CDR2 SYDVKM, per germline. V shed 4 bases and J shed 7 bases, with 9 bases lying between them. This CDR3 is CASSSTDYTQYF. DNA of the CDR3: TGTGCCAGCAGTTCGACAGATTATACGCAGTATTTT.

This clone was seen a handful of times. The V gene is TRBV7-2, the J gene TRBJ1-4; D possibly corresponds to TRBD1 (6 bases). This CDR3 has 15 amino acids. The V end was cut by 5 bases, the J end by 6 bases, with 16 bases between. Per germline, CDR1 SGHTA and CDR2 FQGNSA. DNA for the CDR3: TGTGCCAGCAGCCCAGACGGGGGGCGTGATGAAAAACTGTTTTTT. This translates into CASSPDGGRDEKLFF.

This sequence joins TRBV7-2 and TRBJ2-7, with 13 bases matching TRBD2. CDR1 is SGHTA and CDR2 is FQGNSA in the germline V gene. V gave up 5 bases and J gave up 7 bases; unmatched junction bases: 5. This CDR3 has 14 residues. The CDR3 DNA is TGTGCCAGCAGCCCCACTAGCGGGAGGGGAGAGCAGTACTTC. As protein: CASSPTSGRGEQYF.

The chain combines TRBV21-1 with TRBJ1-2; TRBD1, as called in the table, went unchecked against the DNA. TRBV21-1 is labeled a pseudogene. This CDR3 region has 15 residues. The CDR3 DNA reads TGTGCCGGCGGGCCCTGGGGGCGACCAAACTATGGCTACACCTTC. Amino acid sequence: CAGGPWGRPNYGYTF.

The V call is TRBV7-2, the J call TRBJ1-5, with TRBD1 identical over 8 bases. V shed 5 bases and J 2 bases; nucleotides not matched to a gene: 11. Germline lookup yields CDR1 SGHTA and CDR2 FQGNSA. The CDR3 consists of 17 residues. As DNA, the CDR3 is TGTGCCAGCAGCGAGCGGACAGGGTCGAGGGGCAATCAGCCCCAGCATTTT. This gives the protein CASSERTGSRGNQPQHF. Drawing the rest from reference TRBV7-2 and TRBJ1-5, the complete variable domain is GAGVSQSPSNKVTEKGKDVELRCDPISGHTALYWYRQSLGQGLEFLIYFQGNSAPDKSGLPSDRFSAERTGGSVSTLTIQRTQQEDSAVYLCASSERTGSRGNQPQHFGDGTRLSIL.

The chain links TRBV15 to TRBJ2-4; TRBD2 is a possible D gene (5 bases). This CDR3 has 15 amino acids. V was trimmed by 5 bases and J by 0 bases, leaving 11 bases between them. The germline V gene encodes CDR1 LNHNV and CDR2 YYDKDF (reference sequence). CDR3 coding DNA: TGTGCCACCAGCGCGGGCTCGCCAGCCAAAAACATTCAGTACTTC. Protein product: CATSAGSPAKNIQYF.

On this clone itself: Distinct nucleotide sequences in the sample also encode this CDR3. This chain joins TRBV7-2 and TRBJ1-1; no reliable D call. Germline lookup yields CDR1 SGHTA and CDR2 FQGNSA. V lost 2 bases to trimming and J lost 0 bases, with 7 bases between them. This CDR3 region has 14 residues. The CDR3 nucleotides read TGTGCCAGCAGCTTATCAGGTCTGAACACTGAAGCTTTCTTT. It yields the protein CASSLSGLNTEAFF.

This clone has a handful of counts. The gene calls are TRBV19 and TRBJ2-5; 14 positions agree with TRBD2. The V and J ends lost 8 bases and 5 bases, in that order; junction bases with no gene match: 7. Germline V CDR1 and CDR2: LNHDA, SQIVND (reference sequence). The CDR3 consists of 15 residues. The chain's CDR3 is CASGMGLAGAETQYF. In DNA form, the CDR3 reads TGTGCCAGTGGGATGGGACTAGCGGGGGCGGAGACCCAGTACTTC.

The chain combines TRBV9 with TRBJ2-1; 10 nucleotides agree with TRBD2. CDR3 length: 15 amino acids. V dropped 0 bases and J dropped 10; count of bases not matched to a gene: 7. CDR1 and CDR2 (germline): SGDLS, YYNGEE. This chain's CDR3 is CASSVGLAGVDEQFF. CDR3 in DNA: TGTGCCAGCAGCGTAGGGCTAGCGGGAGTGGACGAGCAGTTCTTC.

This clone has a handful of counts. The V and J genes are TRBV28 and TRBJ2-7, with D unresolved. The ends were cut back, 5 bases at V and 5 bases at J, with 13 bases in the middle. This CDR3 is built from 13 residues. Germline V gene sequence: CDR1 MDHEN, CDR2 SYDVKM. CDR3 region: CASSDTSLHEQYF. The CDR3 region has the DNA TGTGCCAGCAGTGACACCTCCCTCCACGAGCAGTACTTC. The full variable domain, rest sourced from reference TRBV28 and TRBJ2-7, is DVKVTQSSRYLVKRTGEKVFLECVQDMDHENMFWYRQDPGLGLRLIYFSYDVKMKEKGDIPEGYSVSREKKERFSLILESASTNQTSMYLCASSDTSLHEQYFGPGTRLTVT.

V gene TRBV6-5 combines with J gene TRBJ2-7; a weak D match, TRBD1 (6 bases). This CDR3 spans 12 amino acids. CDR1 is MNHEY and CDR2 is SVGAGI in the germline V gene. V was trimmed by 7 bases and J by 3 bases, leaving 10 bases between them. In DNA, the CDR3 is TGTGCCAGCACCACGACAGGCTACGAGCAGTACTTC. Its translation is CASTTTGYEQYF.

This clone came up a few times. The chain combines TRBV6-1 with TRBJ1-5, with unresolved D. The CDR3 runs 15 residues. Trimming shortened V by 2 bases and J by 4 bases, and 12 bases separated the two germline ends. Germline lookup yields CDR1 MNHNS and CDR2 SASEGT. The CDR3 spells CASSEMRAANQPQHF. Here the CDR3 DNA reads TGTGCCAGCAGTGAAATGAGGGCAGCGAATCAGCCCCAGCATTTT.

DNA of the CDR3: TGTGCCAGCAGTTACTTGGGGGACATCGAGTACTTC. It translates to CASSYLGDIEYF. The J gene is TRBJ2-4, the V gene TRBV6-6, with TRBD1 as a possible D gene (6 bases). Per germline, CDR1 MNHNY and CDR2 SVGAGI (reference sequence). V was shortened by 1 base and J by 14 bases, with 12 bases between the two germline ends. The CDR3 is 12 residues long.

The rearrangement uses TRBV15 and TRBJ2-7, with 11 bases aligning to TRBD2. Germline trimming cut 8 bases from V and 7 bases from J; bases unmatched to any gene: 13. There are 15 residues in the CDR3. The germline V gene encodes CDR1 LNHNV and CDR2 YYDKDF (reference sequence). CDR3 in amino acids: CATAPMTSGMGEQYF. CDR3 bases: TGTGCCACCGCTCCAATGACTAGCGGGATGGGGGAGCAGTACTTC.

This clone was found a few times. The chain links TRBV19 to TRBJ2-3; 10 nucleotides line up with TRBD1. CDR3 length equals 16 residues. The junction had 12 bases not matched to a gene; V was cut back by 10 bases and J by 2 bases. The V gene's germline CDR1 is LNHDA and CDR2 SQIVND (reference sequence). CDR3 DNA sequence: TGTGCCACCGTTGCGGGCGGGACAGGGGACACAGATACGCAGTATTTT. This translates into CATVAGGTGDTDTQYF.

This chain joins TRBV6-1 and TRBJ2-4; 7 nucleotides match TRBD1. CDR1 is MNHNS, CDR2 SASEGT, per germline. This CDR3 is 14 amino acids long. After removal of 4 bases from V and 7 bases from J, the junction contained 7 bases not matched to a gene. CDR3 nucleotide sequence: TGTGCCAGCAGTGCGCCATCGACAGGGAACATTCAGTACTTC. It translates to CASSAPSTGNIQYF.

The chain combines TRBV28 with TRBJ2-1; a weak D match, TRBD1 (6 bases). CDR3 length: 15 amino acids. CDR1 is MDHEN, CDR2 SYDVKM, per germline. V shed 7 bases and J shed 5 bases, with 18 bases lying between them. The CDR3 protein is CASTLPGGYHNEQFF. CDR3 DNA: TGTGCCAGCACCCTCCCTGGGGGCTACCACAATGAGCAGTTCTTC.

A few counts support this clone. The rearrangement joins TRBV4-1 to TRBJ2-6; D uncertain. Germline-derived CDR1 and CDR2 are MGHRA and YSYEKL. Trimming took 0 bases from V and 3 from J, leaving 9 bases between them. The CDR3 extends over 16 amino acids. CDR3 protein: CASSQDEAGGANVLTF. CDR3 bases: TGCGCCAGCAGCCAAGACGAAGCCGGTGGGGCCAACGTCCTGACTTTC.

This clone came up a few times. The genes are TRBV14 and TRBJ2-1; D remains ambiguous. V gave up 0 bases and J gave up 10 bases, with 10 bases separating them. Germline loops: CDR1 SGHDN, CDR2 FVKESK. This CDR3 has 13 residues. The CDR3 loop is CASSQELREEQFF. CDR3 sequence (DNA): TGTGCCAGCAGCCAAGAGCTGCGTGAAGAGCAGTTCTTC.

This clone was counted a few times. The CDR3 nucleotides are TGTGCCAGCGGGCCCTTAGCGGGAGGGCCGAATGAGCAGTTCTTC. It translates to CASGPLAGGPNEQFF. The chain carries TRBV27 and TRBJ2-1; TRBD2 aligns across 11 bases. This CDR3 has 15 residues. Germline-derived CDR1 and CDR2 are MNHEY and SMNVEV (reference sequence). Losses at the gene ends were 8 bases for V and 7 bases for J; bases not matched to a gene: 10.

The chain recombines TRBV7-9 with TRBJ1-4; no firm D call. CDR1 and CDR2 (germline): SEHNR, FQNEAQ (reference sequence). CDR3 size: 14 residues. Trimming stripped 5 bases from V and 7 bases from J, with 14 bases between. CDR3 in DNA: TGTGCCAGCAGCATAGGACGCGGCGGTGAAAAACTGTTTTTT. Translation gives CASSIGRGGEKLFF.

In this sample, this clone turned up a few times. This chain links TRBV29-1 with TRBJ1-2; maybe TRBD1 (5 bases). The germline V gene encodes CDR1 SQVTM and CDR2 ANQGSEA. Trimming took 6 bases from V and 6 from J, leaving 14 bases between them. The CDR3 totals 12 residues. The CDR3 protein is CSVDNTPDGYTF. CDR3 in DNA: TGCAGCGTGGACAACACGCCAGATGGCTACACCTTC.

J is TRBJ2-5 and V is TRBV30; perhaps TRBD1 as D (6 bases). Germline CDR1 GTSNPN, CDR2 SVGIG (reference sequence). V dropped 2 bases and J dropped 1 base, with 11 bases sitting between them. The CDR3 length is 14 residues. CDR3 residues: CAWSRDTSQETQYF. The CDR3 DNA sequence: TGTGCCTGGAGTCGGGACACGTCCCAAGAGACCCAGTACTTC.

The chain joins TRBV2 to TRBJ1-2; the match to TRBD1 covers 8 bases. CDR1 SNHLY and CDR2 FYNNEI come from the germline V gene. The CDR3 is 14 residues long. With V trimmed by 7 bases and J by 6 bases, 10 bases remained unmatched. The CDR3 nucleotides are TGTGCCAGCAATGGACAGGGCCGACAGAATGGCTACACCTTC. This sequence encodes CASNGQGRQNGYTF.

CDR3 bases: TGTGCCAGTAGTAGCTCTGCGAGCTTCCGGGCAGATACGCAGTATTTT. Its protein is CASSSSASFRADTQYF. This rearrangement joins TRBV19 to TRBJ2-3; D uncertain. The CDR3 extends over 16 amino acids. V was trimmed by 4 bases and J by 4 bases, leaving 18 bases between them. CDR1 LNHDA and CDR2 SQIVND come from the germline V gene (reference sequence).